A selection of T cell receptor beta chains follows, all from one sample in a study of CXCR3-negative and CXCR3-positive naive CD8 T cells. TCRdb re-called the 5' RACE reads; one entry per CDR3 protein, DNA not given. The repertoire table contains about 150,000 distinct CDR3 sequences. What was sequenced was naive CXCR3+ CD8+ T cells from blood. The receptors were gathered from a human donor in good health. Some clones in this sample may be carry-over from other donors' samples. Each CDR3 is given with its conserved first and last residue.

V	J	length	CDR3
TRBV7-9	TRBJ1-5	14	CASSHTDRTQPQHF
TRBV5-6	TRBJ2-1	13	CASTLARYNEQFF
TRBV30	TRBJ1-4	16	CAWSVIGTPPGEKLFF
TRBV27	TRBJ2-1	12	CASGVVYNEQFF
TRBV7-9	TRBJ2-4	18	CASSFLLAGDDYKNIQYF
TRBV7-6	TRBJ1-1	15	CASSLESGVYTEAFF
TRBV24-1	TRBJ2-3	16	CATSDPLAGATDTQYF
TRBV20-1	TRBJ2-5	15	CSARPSGRYQETQYF
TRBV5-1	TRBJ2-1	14	CASSHGQRFDEQFF
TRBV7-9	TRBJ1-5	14	CASGGLEGNQPQHF
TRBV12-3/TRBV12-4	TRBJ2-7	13	CASSFRVSYEQYF
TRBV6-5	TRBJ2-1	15	CASSWRESSYNEQFF
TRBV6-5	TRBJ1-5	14	CAGSAQGSNKPQHF
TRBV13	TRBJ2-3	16	CASSLRLRGSTDTQYF
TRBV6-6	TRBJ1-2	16	CASSYGLEFSNYGYTF
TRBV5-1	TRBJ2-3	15	CASSPPGRGPDTQYF
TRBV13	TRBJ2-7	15	CASSLGQLPSYEQYF
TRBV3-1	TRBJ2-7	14	CASSQDRDSYEQYF
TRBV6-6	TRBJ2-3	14	CASLSGRHTDTQYF
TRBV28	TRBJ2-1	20	CASSSLIYTSGSQSYNEQFF
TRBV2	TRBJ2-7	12	CASELTSYEQYF
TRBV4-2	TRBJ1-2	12	CASSQGDDGYTF
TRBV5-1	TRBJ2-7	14	CASSEWGAPYEQYF
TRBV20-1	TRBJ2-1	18	CSARGGLAGVGSYNEQFF
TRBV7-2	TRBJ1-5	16	CASSLDLGGSNQPQHF
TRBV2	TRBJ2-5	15	CASRGAGRGQEIQYF
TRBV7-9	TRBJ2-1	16	CASSHSTSGKVNEQFF
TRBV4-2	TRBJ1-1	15	CASSQDKAVNTEAFF
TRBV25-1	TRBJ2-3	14	CASSGGRETDTQYF
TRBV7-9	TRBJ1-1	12	CASTLANTEAFF
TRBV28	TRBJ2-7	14	CASRPGTLTYEQYF
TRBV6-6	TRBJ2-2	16	CASSQTGLAGAEELFF
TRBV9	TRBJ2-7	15	CASNRGQGETYEQYF
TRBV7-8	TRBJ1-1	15	CASSTNMRGHTEAFF
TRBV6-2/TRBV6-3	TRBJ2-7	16	CASSHIGQGSGGEQYF
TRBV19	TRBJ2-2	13	CASSQAGPGELFF
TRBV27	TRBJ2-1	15	CASSERPSGGGEQFF
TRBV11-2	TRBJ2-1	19	CASSLAIAGGLPYYNEQFF
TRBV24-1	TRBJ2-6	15	CATSDRASGANVLTF
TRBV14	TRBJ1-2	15	CASSQPGGGHYGYTF